This TCR beta chain was observed in a study of blood T cell repertoires in COVID-19. Across the study: COVID-19 samples collected from the United States, Italy and Spain covered acute and convalescent phases. PBMCs, B-cell-depleted T cells, or T cells were the source of the cDNA or gDNA that made up the material.

The CDR3 loop spans 14 amino acids. Looked up from germline, CDR1 is MNHEY and CDR2 is SVGAGI. The J segment lost 4 bases and the V segment lost 7 bases, leaving 5 bases of the junction unmatched. This clone appeared a few times. Original processing methods: Reference gene primer amplification yielded estimated nucleated cell counts. Libraries were prepared by immunoSEQ multiplex PCR; TCRdb keeps only in-frame clonotypes and omits some of them. V and J calls and clone size follow that table, whereas D and trimming were derived from the DNA. The sample shows around 160,000 clones, around 81% of them seen only once.

The clonotype was recovered from a man in his sixties with active or convalescent COVID-19. Sequencing was performed on peripheral blood. The rearrangement links TRBV6-5 to TRBJ2-5; 11 nucleotides line up with TRBD1. The CDR3 sequence: CASIKDRGLETQYF. The CDR3, as DNA: TGTGCCAGCATCAAGGACAGGGGGCTAGAGACCCAGTACTTC.